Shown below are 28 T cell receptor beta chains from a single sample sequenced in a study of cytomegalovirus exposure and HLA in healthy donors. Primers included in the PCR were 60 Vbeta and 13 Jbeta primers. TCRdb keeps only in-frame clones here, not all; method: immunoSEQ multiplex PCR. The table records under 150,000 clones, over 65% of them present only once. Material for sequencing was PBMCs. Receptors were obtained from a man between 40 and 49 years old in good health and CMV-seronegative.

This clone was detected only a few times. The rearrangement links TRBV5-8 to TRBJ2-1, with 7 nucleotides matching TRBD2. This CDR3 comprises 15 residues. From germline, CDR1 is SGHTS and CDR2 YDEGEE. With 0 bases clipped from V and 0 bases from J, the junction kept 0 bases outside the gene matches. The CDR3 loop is CASSLGTSSYNEQFF. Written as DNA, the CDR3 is TGTGCCAGCAGCTTGGGGACTAGCTCCTACAATGAGCAGTTCTTC.

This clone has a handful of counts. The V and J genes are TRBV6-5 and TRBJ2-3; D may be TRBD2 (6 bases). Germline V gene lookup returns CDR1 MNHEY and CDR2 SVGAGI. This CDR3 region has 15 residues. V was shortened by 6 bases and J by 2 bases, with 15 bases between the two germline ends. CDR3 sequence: CASSPGTYITDTQYF. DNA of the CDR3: TGTGCCAGCAGCCCCGGGACTTATATCACAGATACGCAGTATTTT.

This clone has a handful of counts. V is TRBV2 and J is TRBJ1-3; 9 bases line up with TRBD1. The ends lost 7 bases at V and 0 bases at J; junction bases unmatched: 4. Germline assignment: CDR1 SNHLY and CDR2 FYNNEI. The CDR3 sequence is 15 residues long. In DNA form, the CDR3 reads TGTGCCAGCACCTCACAGGGGGCCTCTGGAAACACCATATATTTT. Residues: CASTSQGASGNTIYF.

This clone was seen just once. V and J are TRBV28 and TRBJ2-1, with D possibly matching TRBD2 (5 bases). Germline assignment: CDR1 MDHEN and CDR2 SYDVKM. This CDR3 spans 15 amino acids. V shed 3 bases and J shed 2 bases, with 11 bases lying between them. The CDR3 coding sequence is TGTGCCAGCAGTTTTTTCGTCGGGGCCTACAATGAGCAGTTCTTC. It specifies CASSFFVGAYNEQFF.

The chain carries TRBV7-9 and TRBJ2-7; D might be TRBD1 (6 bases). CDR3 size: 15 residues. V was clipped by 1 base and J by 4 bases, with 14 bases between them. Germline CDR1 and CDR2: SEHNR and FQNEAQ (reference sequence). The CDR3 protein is CASSLVGGRGYEQYF. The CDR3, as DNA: TGTGCCAGCAGCTTAGTTGGAGGAAGGGGGTACGAGCAGTACTTC.

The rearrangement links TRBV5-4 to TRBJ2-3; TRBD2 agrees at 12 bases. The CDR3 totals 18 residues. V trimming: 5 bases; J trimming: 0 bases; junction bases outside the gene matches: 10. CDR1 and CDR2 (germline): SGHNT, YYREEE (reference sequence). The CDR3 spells CASSWTSGVLSSTDTQYF. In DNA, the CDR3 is TGTGCCAGCAGTTGGACTAGCGGGGTCCTTTCTAGCACAGATACGCAGTATTTT.

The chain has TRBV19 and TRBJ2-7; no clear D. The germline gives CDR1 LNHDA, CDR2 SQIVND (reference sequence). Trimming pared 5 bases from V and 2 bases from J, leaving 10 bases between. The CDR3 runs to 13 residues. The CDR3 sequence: CASSQQATYEQYF. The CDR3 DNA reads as TGTGCCAGTAGTCAGCAGGCTACCTACGAGCAGTACTTC.

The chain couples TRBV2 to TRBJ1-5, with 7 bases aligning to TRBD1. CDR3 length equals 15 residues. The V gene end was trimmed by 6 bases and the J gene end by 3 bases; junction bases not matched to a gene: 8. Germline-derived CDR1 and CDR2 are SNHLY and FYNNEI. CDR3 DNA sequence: TGTGCCAGCAGGTGGGGGGACAGCGCCAATCAGCCCCAGCATTTT. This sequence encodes CASRWGDSANQPQHF.

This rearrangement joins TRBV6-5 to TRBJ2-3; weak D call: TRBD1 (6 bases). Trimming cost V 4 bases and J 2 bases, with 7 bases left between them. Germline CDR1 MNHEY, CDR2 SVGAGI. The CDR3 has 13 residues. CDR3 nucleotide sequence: TGTGCCAGCAGTTGGACAGACACAGATACGCAGTATTTT. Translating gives CASSWTDTDTQYF.

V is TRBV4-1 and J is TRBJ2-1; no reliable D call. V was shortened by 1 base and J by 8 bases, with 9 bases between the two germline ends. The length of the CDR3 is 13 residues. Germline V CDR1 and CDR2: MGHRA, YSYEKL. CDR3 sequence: CASSQGFADEQFF. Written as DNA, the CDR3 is TGCGCCAGCAGCCAAGGGTTCGCGGATGAGCAGTTCTTC.

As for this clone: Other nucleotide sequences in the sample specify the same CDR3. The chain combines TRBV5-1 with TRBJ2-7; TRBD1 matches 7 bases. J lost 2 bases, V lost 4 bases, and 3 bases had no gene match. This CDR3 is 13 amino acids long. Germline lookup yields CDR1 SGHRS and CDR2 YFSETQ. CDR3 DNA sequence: TGCGCCAGCAGCCCGGGACAGCCCTACGAGCAGTACTTC. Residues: CASSPGQPYEQYF.

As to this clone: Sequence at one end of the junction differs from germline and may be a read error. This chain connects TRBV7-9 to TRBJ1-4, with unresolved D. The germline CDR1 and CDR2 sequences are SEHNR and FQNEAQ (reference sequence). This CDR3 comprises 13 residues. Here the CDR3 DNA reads TGTTCCAGCAGCTCACCCCCGGATGAAAAACTGTTTTTT. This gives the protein CSSSSPPDEKLFF.

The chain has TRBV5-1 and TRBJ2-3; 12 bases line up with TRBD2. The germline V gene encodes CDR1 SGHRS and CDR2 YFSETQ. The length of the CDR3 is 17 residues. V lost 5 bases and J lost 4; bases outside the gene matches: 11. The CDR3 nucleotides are TGCGCCAGCAGACAAAGACTAGCGGGAGCCCTACCAGATACGCAGTATTTT. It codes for CASRQRLAGALPDTQYF.

CDR3 nucleotide sequence: TGCGCCAGCAGCCAAGCCGGGACAGCCCATTCACCCCTCCACTTT. Amino acid sequence: CASSQAGTAHSPLHF. V and J are TRBV4-1 and TRBJ1-6; 7 bases match TRBD1. V shed 1 base, J shed 8 bases, and the junction held 5 bases outside the gene matches. Per germline, CDR1 MGHRA and CDR2 YSYEKL. This CDR3 is built from 15 residues.

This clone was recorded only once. The CDR3 region has the DNA TGCAGCGTTTGGACAGGGGGCGGCTATGAGCAGTTCTTC. Its protein is CSVWTGGGYEQFF. V usage is TRBV29-1 and J usage is TRBJ2-1; 11 bases agree with TRBD1. The ends lost 5 bases at V and 8 bases at J; junction bases unmatched: 5. CDR1 SQVTM and CDR2 ANQGSEA come from the germline V gene. The CDR3 consists of 13 residues.

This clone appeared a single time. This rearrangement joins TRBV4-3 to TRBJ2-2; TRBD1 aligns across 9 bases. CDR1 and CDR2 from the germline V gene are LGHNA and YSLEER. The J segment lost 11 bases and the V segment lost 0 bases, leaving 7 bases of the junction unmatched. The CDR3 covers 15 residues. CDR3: CASSQDQTGGAELFF. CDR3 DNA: TGCGCCAGCAGCCAAGACCAGACAGGGGGTGCTGAGCTGTTTTTT.

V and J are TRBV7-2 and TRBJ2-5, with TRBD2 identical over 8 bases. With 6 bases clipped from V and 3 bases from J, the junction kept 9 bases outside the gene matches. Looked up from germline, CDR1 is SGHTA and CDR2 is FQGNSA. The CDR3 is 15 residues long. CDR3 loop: CASSSGGRGEETQYF. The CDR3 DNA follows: TGTGCCAGCAGTTCCGGGGGGCGGGGGGAAGAGACCCAGTACTTC.

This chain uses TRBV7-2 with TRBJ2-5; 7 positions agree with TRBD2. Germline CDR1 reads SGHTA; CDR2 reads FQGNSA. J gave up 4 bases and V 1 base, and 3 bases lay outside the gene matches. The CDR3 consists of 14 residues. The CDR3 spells CASSLGGGAETQYF. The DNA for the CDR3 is TGTGCCAGCAGCTTAGGCGGGGGAGCAGAGACCCAGTACTTC.

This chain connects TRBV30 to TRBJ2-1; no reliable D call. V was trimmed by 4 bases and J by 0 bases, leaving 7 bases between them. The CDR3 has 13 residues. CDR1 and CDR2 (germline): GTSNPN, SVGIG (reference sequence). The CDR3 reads CAWTSISYNEQFF. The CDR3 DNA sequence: TGTGCCTGGACTAGTATCTCCTACAATGAGCAGTTCTTC.

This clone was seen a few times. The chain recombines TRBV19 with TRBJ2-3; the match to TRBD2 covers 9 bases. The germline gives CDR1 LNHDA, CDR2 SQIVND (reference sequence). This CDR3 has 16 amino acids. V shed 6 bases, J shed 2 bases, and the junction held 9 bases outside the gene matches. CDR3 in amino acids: CASSLAGVGSTDTQYF. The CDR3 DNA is TGTGCCAGTAGCTTAGCGGGAGTGGGTTCCACAGATACGCAGTATTTT.

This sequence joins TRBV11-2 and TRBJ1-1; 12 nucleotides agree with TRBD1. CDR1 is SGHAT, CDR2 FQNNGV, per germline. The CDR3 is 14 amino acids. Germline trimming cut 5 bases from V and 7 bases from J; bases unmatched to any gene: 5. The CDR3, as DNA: TGTGCCAGCAGCCCGGGACAGGGGGCGGATGAAGCTTTCTTT. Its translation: CASSPGQGADEAFF.

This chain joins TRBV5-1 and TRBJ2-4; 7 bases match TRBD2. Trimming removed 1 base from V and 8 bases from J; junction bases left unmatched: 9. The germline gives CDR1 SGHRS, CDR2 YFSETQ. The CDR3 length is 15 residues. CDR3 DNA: TGCGCCAGCAGCTTGCAGCGGGGTGAGGAAGACATTCAGTACTTC. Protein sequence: CASSLQRGEEDIQYF. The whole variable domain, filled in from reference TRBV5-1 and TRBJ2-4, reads KAGVTQTPRYLIKTRGQQVTLSCSPISGHRSVSWYQQTPGQGLQFLFEYFSETQRNKGNFPGRFSGRQFSNSRSEMNVSTLELGDSALYLCASSLQRGEEDIQYFGAGTRLSVL.

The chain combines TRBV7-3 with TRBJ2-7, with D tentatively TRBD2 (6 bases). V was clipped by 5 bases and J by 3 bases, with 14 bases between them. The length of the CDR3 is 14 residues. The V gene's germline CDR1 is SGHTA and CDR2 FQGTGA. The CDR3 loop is CASSPGGSNYEQYF. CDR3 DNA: TGTGCCAGCAGCCCCGGGGGTAGCAACTACGAGCAGTACTTC.

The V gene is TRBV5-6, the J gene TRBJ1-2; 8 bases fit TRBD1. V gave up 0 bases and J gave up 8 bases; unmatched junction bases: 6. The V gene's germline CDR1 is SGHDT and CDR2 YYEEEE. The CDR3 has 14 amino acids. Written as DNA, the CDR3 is TGTGCCAGCAGCTTGGGACAGGGGTTTTACGGCTACACCTTC. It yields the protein CASSLGQGFYGYTF. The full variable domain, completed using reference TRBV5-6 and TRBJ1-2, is DAGVTQSPTHLIKTRGQQVTLRCSPKSGHDTVSWYQQALGQGPQFIFQYYEEEERQRGNFPDRFSGHQFPNYSSELNVNALLLGDSALYLCASSLGQGFYGYTFGSGTRLTVV.

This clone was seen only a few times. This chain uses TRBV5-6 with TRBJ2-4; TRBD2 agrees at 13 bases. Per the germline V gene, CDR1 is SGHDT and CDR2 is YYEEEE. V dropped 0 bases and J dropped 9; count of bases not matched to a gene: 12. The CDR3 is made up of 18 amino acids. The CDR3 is CASSLELAGGPSDIIQYF. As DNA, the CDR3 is TGTGCCAGCAGCTTGGAACTAGCGGGAGGGCCGTCCGATATCATTCAGTACTTC.

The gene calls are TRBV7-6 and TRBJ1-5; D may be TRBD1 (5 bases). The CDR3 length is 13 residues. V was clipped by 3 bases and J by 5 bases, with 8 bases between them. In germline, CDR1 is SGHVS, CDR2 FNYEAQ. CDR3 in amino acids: CASSFRRDQPQHF. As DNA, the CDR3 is TGTGCCAGCAGCTTTCGCAGGGATCAGCCCCAGCATTTT.

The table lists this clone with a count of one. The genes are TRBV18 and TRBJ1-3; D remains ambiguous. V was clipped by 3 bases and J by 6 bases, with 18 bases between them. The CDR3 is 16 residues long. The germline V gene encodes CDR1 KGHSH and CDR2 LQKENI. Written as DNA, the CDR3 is TGTGCCAGCTCACCTACCAGGACTTTCGGGGAAAACACCATATATTTT. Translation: CASSPTRTFGENTIYF. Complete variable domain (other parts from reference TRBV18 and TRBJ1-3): NAGVMQNPRHLVRRRGQEARLRCSPMKGHSHVYWYRQLPEEGLKFMVYLQKENIIDESGMPKERFSAEFPKEGPSILRIQQVVRGDSAAYFCASSPTRTFGENTIYFGEGSWLTVV.

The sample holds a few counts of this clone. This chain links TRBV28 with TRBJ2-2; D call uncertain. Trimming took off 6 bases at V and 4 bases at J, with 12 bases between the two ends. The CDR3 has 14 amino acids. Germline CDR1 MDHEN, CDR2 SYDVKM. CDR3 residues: CASSPRVTTGELFF. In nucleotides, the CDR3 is TGTGCCAGCAGCCCTCGGGTTACCACCGGGGAGCTGTTTTTT. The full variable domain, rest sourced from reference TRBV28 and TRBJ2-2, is DVKVTQSSRYLVKRTGEKVFLECVQDMDHENMFWYRQDPGLGLRLIYFSYDVKMKEKGDIPEGYSVSREKKERFSLILESASTNQTSMYLCASSPRVTTGELFFGEGSRLTVL.